This T cell receptor (beta chain) is drawn from a study of control samples from healthy donors and cancer patients. The V end lost 10 bases, the J end lost 3 bases, and 22 bases lay between the germline ends. Germline CDR1 is SGHAT and CDR2 is FQNNGV. The CDR3 contains 15 residues. TCRdb keeps only in-frame clones here, not all; method: immunoSEQ multiplex PCR. The repertoire holds about 82,000 clones, with approximately 89% as singletons. This clone was found once. The receptor was derived from a man between 45 and 60 years old in good health. The chain combines TRBV11-2 with TRBJ2-7; D might be TRBD1 (6 bases). Sequencing was performed on blood. CDR3 nucleotide sequence: TGTGCCACTACTTTGGCCGGGACACAGATCTACGAGCAGTACTTC. Residues: CATTLAGTQIYEQYF.